Listed here are 26 T cell receptor beta chains from one sample, sequenced in a study of blood T cell repertoires in COVID-19. Clones were read by immunoSEQ multiplex PCR, and TCRdb kept only the in-frame ones, dropping some. The sample has about 200,000 clones, approximately 91% seen once; the top ten hold about 6%. Material for sequencing was peripheral blood. The receptors originated from a man aged 55 to 69 who had recovered from COVID-19.

The V gene is TRBV5-6, the J gene TRBJ2-1; TRBD2 matches 14 bases. Germline V gives CDR1 SGHDT, CDR2 YYEEEE. V was clipped by 4 bases and J by 8 bases; unmatched bases: 5. The CDR3 spans 15 residues. The CDR3 bases are TGTGCCAGCAGCGAGACTAGCGGGAGGGCCGATGAGCAGTTCTTC. Protein product: CASSETSGRADEQFF.

This clone appeared once. J is TRBJ1-5 and V is TRBV30, with a weak D call TRBD1 (6 bases). Germline V gene sequence: CDR1 GTSNPN, CDR2 SVGIG (reference sequence). V lost 4 bases to trimming and J lost 6 bases, with 13 bases between them. This CDR3 region has 13 residues. For the CDR3, the DNA is TGTGCCTGGACACCAGGGGTGGGTCAGCCCCAGCATTTT. Its translation is CAWTPGVGQPQHF.

Only a few counts were recorded for this clone. The J gene is TRBJ2-2, the V gene TRBV9; D is possibly TRBD1 (5 bases). The CDR3 contains 15 residues. With 3 bases removed from V and 3 bases from J, the gap between germline ends came to 12 bases. In germline, CDR1 is SGDLS, CDR2 YYNGEE. CDR3 sequence: CASSGIRQYTGELFF. In DNA form, the CDR3 reads TGTGCCAGCAGCGGCATCAGACAGTACACCGGGGAGCTGTTTTTT.

The rearrangement links TRBV2 to TRBJ1-4; TRBD1 matches 8 bases. Germline CDR1 reads SNHLY; CDR2 reads FYNNEI. V gave up 4 bases and J gave up 0 bases; unmatched junction bases: 7. CDR3 length: 17 amino acids. In nucleotides, the CDR3 is TGTGCCAGCAGTGGGGGACAGGAAGACCCAACTAATGAAAAACTGTTTTTT. This translates into CASSGGQEDPTNEKLFF.

The V gene is TRBV28, the J gene TRBJ1-6; a weak D match, TRBD1 (6 bases). The CDR3 is 12 amino acids. Germline loops: CDR1 MDHEN, CDR2 SYDVKM. Trimming shortened V by 7 bases and J by 10 bases, and 11 bases separated the two germline ends. The CDR3 DNA follows: TGTGCCAGCATACAGGGCGGATCACCCCTCCACTTT. Amino acid sequence: CASIQGGSPLHF.

This clone was detected once. The chain carries TRBV6-1 and TRBJ2-7, with 14 bases that match TRBD2. J was trimmed by 3 bases and V by 4 bases; bases with no gene match: 8. This CDR3 is 17 amino acids long. Germline-derived CDR1 and CDR2 are MNHNS and SASEGT. Written as DNA, the CDR3 is TGTGCCAGCAGTGGGACTAGCGGGAGGAGGGGGTTCTACGAGCAGTACTTC. As protein: CASSGTSGRRGFYEQYF.

The chain is built from TRBV6-4 and TRBJ1-1; 11 bases line up with TRBD1. This CDR3 comprises 20 residues. The germline gives CDR1 MRHNA, CDR2 SNTAGT. The trim removed 0 bases at V and 1 base at J, leaving 13 bases unmatched. This CDR3 reads CASSDSTLLRDRGANTEAFF. Here the CDR3 DNA reads TGTGCCAGCAGTGACTCGACTCTGCTCCGGGACAGGGGGGCGAACACTGAAGCTTTCTTT.

V is TRBV7-3 and J is TRBJ2-3; no definite D call. CDR1 is SGHTA, CDR2 FQGTGA, per germline. The CDR3 sequence is 13 residues long. The V and J ends lost 4 bases and 2 bases respectively, with 7 bases between them. The CDR3 DNA is TGTGCCAGCAGCTCCTCCTACACAGATACGCAGTATTTT. This sequence encodes CASSSSYTDTQYF. Variable domain in full (rest from reference TRBV7-3 and TRBJ2-3): GAGVSQTPSNKVTEKGKYVELRCDPISGHTALYWYRQSLGQGPEFLIYFQGTGAADDSGLPNDRFFAVRPEGSVSTLKIQRTERGDSAVYLCASSSSYTDTQYFGPGTRLTVL.

The rearrangement joins TRBV27 to TRBJ2-1, with 10 nucleotides matching TRBD2. With V trimmed by 3 bases and J by 6 bases, 5 bases remained unmatched. Germline V gene sequence: CDR1 MNHEY, CDR2 SMNVEV (reference sequence). This CDR3 contains 15 residues. The DNA for the CDR3 is TGTGCCAGCAGTTTTCCAAGCGGGGGGGTCAATGAGCAGTTCTTC. Translated, it gives CASSFPSGGVNEQFF.

The chain links TRBV15 to TRBJ1-2; D gene ambiguous. V was clipped by 1 base and J by 0 bases, with 12 bases between them. The CDR3 consists of 16 residues. Germline lookup yields CDR1 LNHNV and CDR2 YYDKDF (reference sequence). CDR3 nucleotides: TGTGCCACCAGCAGAGCCGAATCCAGGTCTAACTATGGCTACACCTTC. Protein: CATSRAESRSNYGYTF.

This chain connects TRBV5-6 to TRBJ1-2, with D perhaps TRBD1 (6 bases). The CDR3 is 14 amino acids. With 6 bases removed from V and 4 bases from J, the gap between germline ends came to 16 bases. Germline V gene lookup returns CDR1 SGHDT and CDR2 YYEEEE. The CDR3 bases are TGTGCCAGCATCTTCCGGGGGGCGGGCTATGGCTACACCTTC. It codes for CASIFRGAGYGYTF.

J is TRBJ2-5 and V is TRBV6-5, with D perhaps matching TRBD2 (5 bases). V was cut by 4 bases and J by 1 base, with 10 bases left in between. The CDR3 totals 14 residues. Germline assignment: CDR1 MNHEY and CDR2 SVGAGI. The CDR3 DNA sequence: TGTGCCAGCAGTTCCGGGAAAATCCAAGAGACCCAGTACTTC. Protein product: CASSSGKIQETQYF.

The rearrangement uses TRBV4-3 and TRBJ1-2, with D possibly being TRBD1 (6 bases). CDR1 LGHNA and CDR2 YSLEER come from the germline V gene. The length of the CDR3 is 15 residues. V was pared by 3 bases and J by 4 bases, with 15 bases between. The CDR3, as DNA: TGCGCCAGCAGCCAGACACAGGGCAGGGGCTATGGCTACACCTTC. It is translated as CASSQTQGRGYGYTF.

V usage is TRBV5-1 and J usage is TRBJ2-7; TRBD1 matches 8 bases. The CDR3 length is 14 residues. Per the germline V gene, CDR1 is SGHRS and CDR2 is YFSETQ. V was clipped by 4 bases and J by 5 bases; unmatched bases: 8. CDR3 region: CASSPTGESHEQYF. The DNA of the CDR3 is TGCGCCAGCAGCCCGACAGGGGAGTCCCACGAGCAGTACTTC.

The chain combines TRBV28 with TRBJ2-1, with 13 bases lining up with TRBD2. Germline loops: CDR1 MDHEN, CDR2 SYDVKM. This CDR3 spans 14 amino acids. The V segment lost 6 bases and the J segment 9 bases; nucleotides outside the gene matches: 5. CDR3 in DNA: TGTGCCAGCAGAGGGACTAGCGGGGTGGGTGAGCAGTTCTTC. This encodes CASRGTSGVGEQFF. Filled out from reference TRBV28 and TRBJ2-1, the complete variable domain reads DVKVTQSSRYLVKRTGEKVFLECVQDMDHENMFWYRQDPGLGLRLIYFSYDVKMKEKGDIPEGYSVSREKKERFSLILESASTNQTSMYLCASRGTSGVGEQFFGPGTRLTVL.

The chain couples TRBV30 to TRBJ2-2, with D unresolved. The V end lost 1 base, the J end lost 7 bases, and 13 bases lay between the germline ends. The CDR3 is 14 amino acids. Germline assignment: CDR1 GTSNPN and CDR2 SVGIG (reference sequence). The CDR3: CAWSANSKNGELFF. DNA of the CDR3: TGTGCCTGGAGTGCGAACAGCAAGAACGGGGAGCTGTTTTTT.

The chain joins TRBV7-3 to TRBJ1-1; tentatively, D is TRBD1 (5 bases). This CDR3 spans 16 amino acids. Germline CDR1 and CDR2: SGHTA and FQGTGA. Trimming shortened V by 0 bases and J by 1 base, and 12 bases separated the two germline ends. CDR3 DNA: TGTGCCAGCAGCTTAACCAGGGCCATAGAGAACACTGAAGCTTTCTTT. Translated, it gives CASSLTRAIENTEAFF.

The rearrangement joins TRBV7-3 to TRBJ2-3; TRBD1 is a possible D gene (6 bases). The germline V gene encodes CDR1 SGHTA and CDR2 FQGTGA. The V end lost 6 bases, the J end lost 7 bases, and 11 bases lay between the germline ends. CDR3 length: 12 residues. The CDR3 DNA follows: TGTGCCAGCAGTACAGGACAGAATACGCAGTATTTT. Its protein is CASSTGQNTQYF.

This rearrangement joins TRBV4-1 to TRBJ1-1; weak D call: TRBD1 (5 bases). Trimming took 1 base from V and 4 from J, leaving 16 bases between them. The CDR3 spans 16 residues. Looked up from germline, CDR1 is MGHRA and CDR2 is YSYEKL. The CDR3 loop is CASSQGFGGTGTEAFF. The CDR3 DNA reads TGCGCCAGCAGCCAAGGTTTCGGGGGGACGGGCACTGAAGCTTTCTTT.

This chain uses TRBV28 with TRBJ2-1; a possible D gene is TRBD2 (6 bases). V lost 5 bases and J lost 0, with 11 bases in between. The CDR3 extends over 15 amino acids. Germline values: CDR1 MDHEN, CDR2 SYDVKM. As DNA, the CDR3 is TGTGCCAGCAGTCGCCGGGAGAGCTCCTACAATGAGCAGTTCTTC. It codes for CASSRRESSYNEQFF.

The CDR3 nucleotides are TGTGCCAGCAGCCAACAGGGGGGAAGCAATCAGCCCCAGCATTTT. Protein sequence: CASSQQGGSNQPQHF. V is TRBV6-5 and J is TRBJ1-5; TRBD1 agrees at 8 bases. This CDR3 comprises 15 residues. Losses at the gene ends were 6 bases for V and 1 base for J; bases not matched to a gene: 5. In germline, CDR1 is MNHEY, CDR2 SVGAGI.

The CDR3 sequence: CASSEWGLQGHNTEAFF. The CDR3 DNA reads as TGTGCCAGCAGTGAATGGGGTTTACAGGGGCATAACACTGAAGCTTTCTTT. The genes are TRBV6-1 and TRBJ1-1, with 7 bases lining up with TRBD1. This CDR3 comprises 17 residues. V lost 2 bases and J lost 2; bases outside the gene matches: 11. Per the germline V gene, CDR1 is MNHNS and CDR2 is SASEGT.

The genes are TRBV7-8 and TRBJ1-4, with D possibly matching TRBD1 (6 bases). The CDR3 contains 15 residues. Germline loops: CDR1 SGHVS, CDR2 FQNEAQ. Trimming left V 5 bases short and J 4 bases short, with 14 bases between. Written as DNA, the CDR3 is TGTGCCAGCAGCCCAAGGGGGGGTAGTAATGAAAAACTGTTTTTT. Its translation is CASSPRGGSNEKLFF.

V is TRBV6-5 and J is TRBJ1-2, with TRBD1 matching over 12 bases. This CDR3 comprises 16 residues. With V trimmed by 0 bases and J by 8 bases, 7 bases remained unmatched. Germline CDR1 MNHEY, CDR2 SVGAGI. In nucleotides, the CDR3 is TGTGCCAGCAGTTACTCACGGGACAGGGGGCCTCGAGGCTACACCTTC. This sequence encodes CASSYSRDRGPRGYTF.

The J gene is TRBJ1-1, the V gene TRBV3-1 (or the pseudogene TRBV3-2); D perhaps matches TRBD1 (5 bases). Trimming shortened V by 8 bases and J by 7 bases, and 14 bases separated the two germline ends. The CDR3 contains 12 residues. Germline lookup yields CDR1 LGHDT and CDR2 YNNKEL (reference sequence). The CDR3 spells CASAAGGVEAFF. CDR3 bases: TGTGCCAGCGCCGCGGGGGGGGTTGAAGCTTTCTTT.

V usage is TRBV7-2 and J usage is TRBJ2-3, with 10 bases matching TRBD2. Germline-derived CDR1 and CDR2 are SGHTA and FQGNSA. Trimming at V came to 5 bases and at J to 8 bases, leaving 13 bases not matched to a gene. CDR3 length equals 16 residues. CDR3: CASSPRASGSSGTQYF. CDR3 bases: TGTGCCAGCAGCCCCAGAGCTAGCGGGAGTTCCGGTACGCAGTATTTT.